These T cell receptor beta chains were read from a single sample in a study of shared clonotypes between healthy human individuals. Sequenced by immunoSEQ multiplex PCR; TCRdb stores in-frame clones only, minus some. The table shows more than 850,000 clones, with 70% to 80% occurring only once. The sequencing input was memory CD4+ T cells from PBMCs. The receptors originated from a man between 18 and 35 years old in good health. Some clones in this sample may be carry-over from other donors' samples. Each CDR3 is given with its conserved first and last residue. Each record gives: V gene, clone size, J gene, D gene, CDR3 protein, CDR3 DNA. A D gene is named only where the DNA matches it firmly. Some rows have no size entry. The others give once, few or many, or a class for an expanded clone.

v_gene: TRBV4-2; abundance: .; j_gene: TRBJ2-3; d_gene: TRBD1; CDR3aa: CASSQVAGQGTDTQYF; CDR3nt: TGTGCCAGCAGCCAAGTCGCGGGACAGGGCACAGATACGCAGTATTTT
v_gene: TRBV7-3; abundance: .; j_gene: TRBJ2-1; d_gene: TRBD1; CDR3aa: CASSEQQGANEQFF; CDR3nt: TGTGCCAGCAGCGAACAACAGGGGGCCAATGAGCAGTTCTTC
v_gene: TRBV5-1; abundance: .; j_gene: TRBJ2-3; d_gene: TRBD2; CDR3aa: CASSLGTSGSSDTQYF; CDR3nt: TGCGCCAGCAGCTTAGGGACTAGCGGGTCCTCAGATACGCAGTATTTT
v_gene: TRBV5-6; abundance: .; j_gene: TRBJ2-2; d_gene: .; CDR3aa: CASSYLPSNTGELFF; CDR3nt: TGTGCCAGCAGCTATCTCCCCAGTAACACCGGGGAGCTGTTTTTT
v_gene: TRBV11-2; abundance: .; j_gene: TRBJ1-1; d_gene: TRBD1; CDR3aa: CASSPRQGRVNTEAFF; CDR3nt: TGTGCCAGCAGCCCTCGACAGGGGAGAGTGAACACTGAAGCTTTCTTT
v_gene: TRBV9; abundance: .; j_gene: TRBJ2-1; d_gene: .; CDR3aa: CASSVTTAKSYNEQFF; CDR3nt: TGTGCCAGCAGCGTAACGACAGCTAAATCCTACAATGAGCAGTTCTTC
v_gene: TRBV5-6; abundance: .; j_gene: TRBJ2-2; d_gene: TRBD1; CDR3aa: CASSRPDRANTGELFF; CDR3nt: TGTGCCAGCAGCCGGCCCGACAGGGCAAACACCGGGGAGCTGTTTTTT
v_gene: TRBV30; abundance: .; j_gene: TRBJ1-1; d_gene: TRBD1; CDR3aa: CAWKKDRGRLGTEAFF; CDR3nt: TGTGCCTGGAAGAAAGACAGGGGGCGGTTGGGCACTGAAGCTTTCTTT
v_gene: TRBV5-1; abundance: .; j_gene: TRBJ2-7; d_gene: TRBD2; CDR3aa: CASSFGTGGSYEQYF; CDR3nt: TGCGCCAGCAGCTTCGGGACGGGAGGCTCCTACGAGCAGTACTTC
v_gene: TRBV9; abundance: once; j_gene: TRBJ2-3; d_gene: .; CDR3aa: CASSSRVGSSTDTQYF; CDR3nt: TGTGCCAGCAGCTCAAGGGTCGGGAGTTCGACAGATACGCAGTATTTT
v_gene: TRBV7-7; abundance: .; j_gene: TRBJ2-7; d_gene: TRBD1; CDR3aa: CASSLDRGGEQYF; CDR3nt: TGTGCCAGCAGTTTGGACAGGGGAGGCGAGCAGTACTTC
v_gene: TRBV18; abundance: .; j_gene: TRBJ2-7; d_gene: TRBD1; CDR3aa: CASSPRTGRPDEQYF; CDR3nt: TGTGCCAGCTCACCTCGGACAGGCCGGCCTGACGAGCAGTACTTC
v_gene: TRBV7-2; abundance: .; j_gene: TRBJ2-7; d_gene: .; CDR3aa: CASSRTVPSYEQYF; CDR3nt: TGTGCCAGCAGCCGGACAGTCCCAAGCTACGAGCAGTACTTC
v_gene: TRBV2; abundance: .; j_gene: TRBJ2-1; d_gene: TRBD2; CDR3aa: CASSVSGNYNEQFF; CDR3nt: TGTGCCAGCAGTGTCAGCGGGAACTACAATGAGCAGTTCTTC
v_gene: TRBV7-3; abundance: .; j_gene: TRBJ2-2; d_gene: .; CDR3aa: CASSLNQGRAGELFF; CDR3nt: TGTGCCAGCAGCTTAAATCAGGGGCGAGCCGGGGAGCTGTTTTTT
v_gene: TRBV27; abundance: few; j_gene: TRBJ2-1; d_gene: .; CDR3aa: CASSRKQSNEQFF; CDR3nt: TGTGCCAGCAGCCGAAAACAGAGCAATGAGCAGTTCTTC
v_gene: TRBV28; abundance: .; j_gene: TRBJ2-7; d_gene: TRBD1; CDR3aa: CASSPALFGTDSYEQYF; CDR3nt: TGTGCCAGCAGCCCGGCTCTTTTCGGGACAGATTCCTACGAGCAGTACTTC
v_gene: TRBV28; abundance: once; j_gene: TRBJ2-1; d_gene: TRBD2; CDR3aa: CASSFSFGASSGSPNSYNEQFF; CDR3nt: TGTGCCAGCAGTTTTTCGTTTGGGGCATCTAGCGGGAGCCCTAACTCCTACAATGAGCAGTTCTTC
v_gene: TRBV5-4; abundance: .; j_gene: TRBJ2-3; d_gene: TRBD2; CDR3aa: CASTVLAGVPTDTQYF; CDR3nt: TGTGCCAGCACCGTTCTAGCGGGAGTCCCCACAGATACGCAGTATTTT
v_gene: TRBV2; abundance: .; j_gene: TRBJ2-3; d_gene: TRBD2; CDR3aa: CASRVASGTDTQYF; CDR3nt: TGTGCCAGCAGGGTTGCTAGCGGGACAGATACGCAGTATTTT
v_gene: TRBV7-8; abundance: once; j_gene: TRBJ2-1; d_gene: .; CDR3aa: CASSSGRWNEQFF; CDR3nt: TGTGCCAGCAGCTCTGGACGGTGGAATGAGCAGTTCTTC
v_gene: TRBV7-2; abundance: .; j_gene: TRBJ1-1; d_gene: TRBD1; CDR3aa: CASSSLFPGQVNTEAFF; CDR3nt: TGTGCCAGCAGCTCATTGTTCCCGGGACAGGTAAACACTGAAGCTTTCTTT
v_gene: TRBV5-4; abundance: .; j_gene: TRBJ2-3; d_gene: TRBD1; CDR3aa: CASSLPPGGRTDTQYF; CDR3nt: TGTGCCAGCAGCTTACCCCCAGGGGGTCGGACAGATACGCAGTATTTT
v_gene: TRBV7-8; abundance: .; j_gene: TRBJ2-7; d_gene: .; CDR3aa: CASSLVSRYEQYF; CDR3nt: TGTGCCAGCAGCTTAGTATCCCGGTACGAGCAGTACTTC
v_gene: TRBV2; abundance: .; j_gene: TRBJ1-5; d_gene: .; CDR3aa: CASSRGDYSNQPQHF; CDR3nt: TGTGCCAGCAGTCGGGGGGATTATAGCAATCAGCCCCAGCATTTT